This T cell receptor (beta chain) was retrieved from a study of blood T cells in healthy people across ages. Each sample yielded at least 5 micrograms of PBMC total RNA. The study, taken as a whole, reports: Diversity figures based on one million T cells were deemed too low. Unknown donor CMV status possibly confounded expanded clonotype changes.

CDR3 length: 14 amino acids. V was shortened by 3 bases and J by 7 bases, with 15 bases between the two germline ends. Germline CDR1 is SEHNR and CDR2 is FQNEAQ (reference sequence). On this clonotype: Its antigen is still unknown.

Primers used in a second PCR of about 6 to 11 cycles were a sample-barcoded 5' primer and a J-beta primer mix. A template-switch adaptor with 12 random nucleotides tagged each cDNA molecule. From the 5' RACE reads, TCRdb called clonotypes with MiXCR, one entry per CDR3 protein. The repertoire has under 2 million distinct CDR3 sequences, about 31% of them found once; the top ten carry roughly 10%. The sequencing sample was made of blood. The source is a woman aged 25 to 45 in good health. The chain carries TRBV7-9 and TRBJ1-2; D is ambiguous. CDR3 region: CASSLDRGVPGYTF. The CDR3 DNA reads TGTGCCAGCAGCTTGGACCGTGGGGTCCCTGGCTACACCTTC.